The clone carrying this TCR beta chain was observed at least ten times. The data stem from a study of metastatic and nonmetastatic thyroid tumors. On the study more broadly: Repertoires from malignant and benign thyroid patients were compared across blood and tumor or nodule tissue.

No treatment had been given to any patient before thyroid surgery. With MiXCR, TCRdb reprocessed the PCR reads. The sample shows approximately 90,000 clones, about 13% of them seen only once. The receptor's source is a female donor with papillary thyroid cancer or a benign thyroid nodule (not recorded which). Some clones in this sample may be carry-over from other donors' samples. The source material was blood.

The CDR3 sequence: CASSTTGLAGGRAYEQYF. The CDR3 nucleotides are TGTGCCAGCAGTACCACCGGACTAGCGGGAGGTAGAGCCTACGAGCAGTACTTC. The chain recombines TRBV28 with TRBJ2-7, with 14 bases fitting TRBD2. The trim removed 5 bases at V and 2 bases at J, leaving 11 bases unmatched. In germline, CDR1 is MDHEN, CDR2 SYDVKM. This CDR3 region has 18 residues.